One TCR beta chain is described in this entry. Germline values: CDR1 SGHAT, CDR2 FQNNGV. This CDR3 comprises 12 residues. Trimming cost V 5 bases and J 7 bases, with 11 bases left between them. In TCRdb, the RT-PCR reads were re-called with MiXCR into one record per CDR3 protein. The sample records about 700,000 distinct CDR3 sequences, 13% to 15% being singletons. This sequence joins TRBV11-2 and TRBJ1-2; perhaps TRBD1 as D (5 bases). The clonotype originates from a female donor in good health, serving as a healthy control. Sample: memory CD4+ T cells from blood. CDR3 sequence reads: CASSPLGVGYTF. The DNA for the CDR3 is TGTGCCAGCAGCCCCCTGGGGGTTGGCTACACCTTC.